This paragraph covers one TCR beta chain sequence. The germline gives CDR1 MNHNY, CDR2 SVGAGI (reference sequence). V lost 7 bases, J lost 6 bases, and 4 bases stayed unmatched. This CDR3 is 13 amino acids long. This record belongs to a study of control samples from healthy donors and cancer patients. Using immunoSEQ multiplex PCR, the repertoire was profiled, and TCRdb retains in-frame clones only, with some absent. Among almost 95,000 clones listed, roughly nine tenths were seen once. The sequenced sample consisted of blood. The V gene is TRBV6-6, the J gene TRBJ2-2, with 8 bases aligning to TRBD2. This receptor was taken from a young woman in good health. The CDR3 DNA is TGTGCCAGCAAAACGGGGGGGCCCGGGGAGCTGTTTTTT. It is translated as CASKTGGPGELFF.